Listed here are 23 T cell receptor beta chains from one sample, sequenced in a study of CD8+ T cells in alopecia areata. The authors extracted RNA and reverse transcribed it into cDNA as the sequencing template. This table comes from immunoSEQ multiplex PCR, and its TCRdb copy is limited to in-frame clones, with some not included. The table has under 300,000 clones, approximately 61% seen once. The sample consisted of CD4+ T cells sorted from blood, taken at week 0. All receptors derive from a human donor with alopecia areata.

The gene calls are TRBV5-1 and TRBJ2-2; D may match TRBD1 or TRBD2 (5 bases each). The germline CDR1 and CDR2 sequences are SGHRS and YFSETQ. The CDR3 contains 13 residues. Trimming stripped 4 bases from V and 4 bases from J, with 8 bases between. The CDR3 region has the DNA TGCGCCAGCAGCGGGGACGGCACCGGGGAGCTGTTTTTT. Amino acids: CASSGDGTGELFF.

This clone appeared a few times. CDR3 bases: TGTGCCAGCAGCTTAGAGCTAGAAACAGGGGTTGTAAACTATGGCTACACCTTC. Protein product: CASSLELETGVVNYGYTF. V usage is TRBV7-2 and J usage is TRBJ1-2; 7 nucleotides align to TRBD1. The trim removed 1 base at V and 2 bases at J, leaving 13 bases unmatched. The CDR3 consists of 18 residues. Germline V gives CDR1 SGHTA, CDR2 FQGNSA.

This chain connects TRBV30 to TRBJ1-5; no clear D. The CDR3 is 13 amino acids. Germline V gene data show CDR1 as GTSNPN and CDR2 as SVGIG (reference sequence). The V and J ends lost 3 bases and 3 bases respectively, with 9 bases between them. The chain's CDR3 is CAWRGGINQPQHF. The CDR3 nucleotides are TGTGCCTGGAGGGGAGGGATCAATCAGCCCCAGCATTTT.

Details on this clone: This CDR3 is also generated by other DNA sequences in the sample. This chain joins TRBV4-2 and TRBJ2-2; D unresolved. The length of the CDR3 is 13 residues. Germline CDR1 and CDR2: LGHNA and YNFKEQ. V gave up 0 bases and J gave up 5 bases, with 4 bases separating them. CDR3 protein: CASSQDGTGELFF. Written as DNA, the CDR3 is TGTGCCAGCAGCCAAGATGGGACCGGGGAGCTGTTTTTT.

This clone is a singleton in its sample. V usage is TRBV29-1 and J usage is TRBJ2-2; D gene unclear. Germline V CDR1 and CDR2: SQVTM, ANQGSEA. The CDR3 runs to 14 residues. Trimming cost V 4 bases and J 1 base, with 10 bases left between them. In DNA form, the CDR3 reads TGCAGCGTTGCGGCAGTCGTGAACACCGGGGAGCTGTTTTTT. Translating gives CSVAAVVNTGELFF.

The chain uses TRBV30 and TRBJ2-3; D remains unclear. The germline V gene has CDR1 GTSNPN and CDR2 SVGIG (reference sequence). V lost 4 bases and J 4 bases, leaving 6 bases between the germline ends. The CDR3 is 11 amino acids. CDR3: CAWTRSDTQYF. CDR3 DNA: TGTGCCTGGACTAGATCAGATACGCAGTATTTT.

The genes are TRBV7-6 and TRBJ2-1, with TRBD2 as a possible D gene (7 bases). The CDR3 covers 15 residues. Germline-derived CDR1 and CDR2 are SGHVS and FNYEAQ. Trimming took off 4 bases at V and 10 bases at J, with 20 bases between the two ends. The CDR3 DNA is TGTGCCAGCAGCTCCTACCCCCAGGGAGGGGGGGAGCAGTTCTTC. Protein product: CASSSYPQGGGEQFF.

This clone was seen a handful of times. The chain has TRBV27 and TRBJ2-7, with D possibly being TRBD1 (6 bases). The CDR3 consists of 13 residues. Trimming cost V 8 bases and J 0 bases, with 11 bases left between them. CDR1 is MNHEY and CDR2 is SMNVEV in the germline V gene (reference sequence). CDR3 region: CASGTPPSYEQYF. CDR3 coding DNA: TGTGCCAGCGGGACACCTCCCTCCTACGAGCAGTACTTC.

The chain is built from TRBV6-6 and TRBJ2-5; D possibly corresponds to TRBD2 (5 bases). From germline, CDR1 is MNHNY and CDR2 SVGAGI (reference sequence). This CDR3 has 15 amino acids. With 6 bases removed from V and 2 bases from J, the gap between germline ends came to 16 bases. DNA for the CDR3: TGTGCCAGCAGCCCCCCAGGAGGCGATCAAGAGACCCAGTACTTC. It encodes CASSPPGGDQETQYF.

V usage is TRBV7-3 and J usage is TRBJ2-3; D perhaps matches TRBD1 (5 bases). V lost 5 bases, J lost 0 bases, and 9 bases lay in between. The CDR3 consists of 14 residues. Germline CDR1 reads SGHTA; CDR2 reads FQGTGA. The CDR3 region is CASSRQTSTDTQYF. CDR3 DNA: TGTGCCAGCAGCAGACAGACTAGCACAGATACGCAGTATTTT. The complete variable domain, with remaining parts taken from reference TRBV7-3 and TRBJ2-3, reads GAGVSQTPSNKVTEKGKYVELRCDPISGHTALYWYRQSLGQGPEFLIYFQGTGAADDSGLPNDRFFAVRPEGSVSTLKIQRTERGDSAVYLCASSRQTSTDTQYFGPGTRLTVL.

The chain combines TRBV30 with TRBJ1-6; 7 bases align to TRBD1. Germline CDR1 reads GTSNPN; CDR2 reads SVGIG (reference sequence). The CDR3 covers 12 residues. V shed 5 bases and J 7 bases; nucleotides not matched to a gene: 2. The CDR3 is CAWGTANSPLHF. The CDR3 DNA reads TGTGCCTGGGGGACAGCGAATTCACCCCTCCACTTT.

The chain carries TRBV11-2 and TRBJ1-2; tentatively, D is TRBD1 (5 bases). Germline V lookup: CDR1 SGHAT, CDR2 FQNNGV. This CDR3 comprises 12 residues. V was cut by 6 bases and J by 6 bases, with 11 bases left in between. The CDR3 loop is CASSSTGDGYTF. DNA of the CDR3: TGTGCCAGCAGTTCGACGGGGGATGGCTACACCTTC.

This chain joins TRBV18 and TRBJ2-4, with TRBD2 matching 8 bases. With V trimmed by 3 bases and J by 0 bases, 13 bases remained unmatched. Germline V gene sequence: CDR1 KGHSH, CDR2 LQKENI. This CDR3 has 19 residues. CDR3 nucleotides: TGTGCCAGCTCACCCCCCGTAGTAGCGGGGCCTATAGCCAAAAACATTCAGTACTTC. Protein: CASSPPVVAGPIAKNIQYF.

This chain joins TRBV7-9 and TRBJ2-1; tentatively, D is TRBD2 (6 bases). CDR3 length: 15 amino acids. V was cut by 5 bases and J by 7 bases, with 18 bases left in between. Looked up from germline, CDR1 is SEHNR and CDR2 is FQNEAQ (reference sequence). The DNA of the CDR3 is TGTGCCAGCAGCGAGATAGCGGTCGGGGGAAATGAGCAGTTCTTC. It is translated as CASSEIAVGGNEQFF.

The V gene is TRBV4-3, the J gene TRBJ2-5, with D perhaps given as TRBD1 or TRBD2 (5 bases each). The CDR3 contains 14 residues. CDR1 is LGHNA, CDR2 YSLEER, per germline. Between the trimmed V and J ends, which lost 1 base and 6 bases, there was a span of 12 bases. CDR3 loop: CASSQVSGTQTQYF. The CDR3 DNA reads TGCGCCAGCAGCCAAGTTTCGGGGACGCAGACCCAGTACTTC.

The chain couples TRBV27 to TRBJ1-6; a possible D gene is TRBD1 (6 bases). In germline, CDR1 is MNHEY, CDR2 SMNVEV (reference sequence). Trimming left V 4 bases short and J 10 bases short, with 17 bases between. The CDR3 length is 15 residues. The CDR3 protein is CASSSRDIGGSPLHF. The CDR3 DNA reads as TGTGCCAGCAGTTCCCGGGACATCGGAGGATCACCCCTCCACTTT.

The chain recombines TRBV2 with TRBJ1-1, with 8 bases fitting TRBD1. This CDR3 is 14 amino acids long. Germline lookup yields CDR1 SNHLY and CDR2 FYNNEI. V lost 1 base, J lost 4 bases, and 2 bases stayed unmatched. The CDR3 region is CASSEGQGRTEAFF. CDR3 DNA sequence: TGTGCCAGCAGTGAAGGACAGGGGCGCACTGAAGCTTTCTTT.

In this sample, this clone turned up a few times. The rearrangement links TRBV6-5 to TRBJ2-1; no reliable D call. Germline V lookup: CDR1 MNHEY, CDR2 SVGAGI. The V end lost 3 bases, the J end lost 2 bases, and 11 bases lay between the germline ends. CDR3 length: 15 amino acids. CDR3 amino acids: CASSYSTVAYNEQFF. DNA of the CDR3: TGTGCCAGCAGTTATTCGACTGTCGCCTACAATGAGCAGTTCTTC.

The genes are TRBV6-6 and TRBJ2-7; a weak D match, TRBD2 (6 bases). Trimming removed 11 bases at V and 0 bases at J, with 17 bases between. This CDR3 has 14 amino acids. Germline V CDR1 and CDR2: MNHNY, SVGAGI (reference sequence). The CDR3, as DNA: TGTGCCTCCGAGGAGCGGGCGAGCTCCTACGAGCAGTACTTC. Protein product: CASEERASSYEQYF.

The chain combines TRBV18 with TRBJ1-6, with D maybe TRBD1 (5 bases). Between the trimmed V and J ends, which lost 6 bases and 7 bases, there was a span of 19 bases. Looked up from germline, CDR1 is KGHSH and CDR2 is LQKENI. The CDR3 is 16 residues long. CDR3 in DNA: TGTGCCAGCTCTCCTTTTCGGGGGAACCCAAATTCACCCCTCCACTTT. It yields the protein CASSPFRGNPNSPLHF.

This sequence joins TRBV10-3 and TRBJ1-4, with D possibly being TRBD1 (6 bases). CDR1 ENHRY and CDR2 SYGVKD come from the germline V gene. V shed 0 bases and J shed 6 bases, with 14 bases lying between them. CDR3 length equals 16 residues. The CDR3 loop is CAISESGGDNDEKLFF. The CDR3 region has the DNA TGTGCCATCAGTGAGTCGGGAGGGGACAATGATGAAAAACTGTTTTTT.

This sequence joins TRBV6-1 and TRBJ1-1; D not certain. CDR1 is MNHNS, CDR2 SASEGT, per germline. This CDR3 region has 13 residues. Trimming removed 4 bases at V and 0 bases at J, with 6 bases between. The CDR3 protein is CASSVQMNTEAFF. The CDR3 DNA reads TGTGCCAGCAGTGTGCAGATGAACACTGAAGCTTTCTTT.

As DNA, the CDR3 is TGTGCCAGCAGCTTGGTAGAGGGGGTCTACGAGCAGTACTTC. Translated, it gives CASSLVEGVYEQYF. This chain connects TRBV7-2 to TRBJ2-7, with a tentative D call TRBD1 (6 bases). Germline V gene lookup returns CDR1 SGHTA and CDR2 FQGNSA. The CDR3 sequence is 14 residues long. V was pared by 3 bases and J by 3 bases, with 12 bases between.